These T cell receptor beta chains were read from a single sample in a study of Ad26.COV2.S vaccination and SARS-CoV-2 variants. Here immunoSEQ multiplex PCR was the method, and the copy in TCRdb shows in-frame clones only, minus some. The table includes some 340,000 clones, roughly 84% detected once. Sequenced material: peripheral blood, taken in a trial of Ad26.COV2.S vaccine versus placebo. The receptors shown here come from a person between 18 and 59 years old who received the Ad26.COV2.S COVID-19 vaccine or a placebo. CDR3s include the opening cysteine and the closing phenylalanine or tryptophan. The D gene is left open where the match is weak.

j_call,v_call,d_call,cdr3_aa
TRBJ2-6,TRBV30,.,CAWGAWGANVLTF
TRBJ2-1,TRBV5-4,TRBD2,CASSWGTSGGNSEQFF
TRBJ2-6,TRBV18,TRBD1,CASSPNRGSTGANVLTF
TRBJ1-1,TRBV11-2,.,CASSLTGKTEAFF
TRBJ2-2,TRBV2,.,CASSGTGLVAGELFF
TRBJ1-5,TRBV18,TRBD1,CASSPDRDNQPQHF
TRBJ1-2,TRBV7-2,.,CASSPEGGNYGYTF
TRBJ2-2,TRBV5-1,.,CASSLGSTNTGELFF
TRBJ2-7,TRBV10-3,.,CAISEAGPSVREQYF
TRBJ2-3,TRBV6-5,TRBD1,CASSYRGQPYF
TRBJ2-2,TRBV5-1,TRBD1,CASSFPGQGAGDTGELFF
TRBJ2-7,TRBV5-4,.,CASSLDINPYEQYF
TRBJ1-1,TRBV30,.,CAWSGRWDTEAFF
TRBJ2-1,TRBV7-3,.,CASSLRGRVSYNEQFF
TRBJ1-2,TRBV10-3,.,CAISEDGPNYGYTF
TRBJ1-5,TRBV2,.,CASSERQRNQPQHF